This entry concerns a single TCR beta chain. Its antigen is not identified. The repertoire was sequenced with immunoSEQ multiplex PCR; TCRdb's copy has only in-frame clones and lacks some. The sample has about 74,000 clones; around 80% are singletons. This specimen comes from a study of T cell clones after liver transplantation. Study background: Post-transplant blood was tracked for graft-donor-reactive T cell clones identified in a pre-transplant mixed lymphocyte reaction. Until 12-24 months post-transplant, subjects got standard immunosuppression and no induction.

Study-level results: Donor-reactive sequences fell more than third party-reactive ones, suggesting partial deletion.

Unmatched junction bases numbered 7, after V lost 5 bases and J lost 4 bases. The CDR3 is made up of 14 amino acids. Germline values: CDR1 MGHDK, CDR2 SYGVNS. The chain has TRBV25-1 and TRBJ2-7, with 8 positions matching TRBD1. This TCR was recovered from a human donor who received a liver transplant. The sequenced sample was CD4+ T cells from blood, obtained before liver transplant. The CDR3, as DNA: TGTGCCAGCAGTTTGACAGGGGCGAGGTACGAGCAGTACTTC. Amino acids: CASSLTGARYEQYF.